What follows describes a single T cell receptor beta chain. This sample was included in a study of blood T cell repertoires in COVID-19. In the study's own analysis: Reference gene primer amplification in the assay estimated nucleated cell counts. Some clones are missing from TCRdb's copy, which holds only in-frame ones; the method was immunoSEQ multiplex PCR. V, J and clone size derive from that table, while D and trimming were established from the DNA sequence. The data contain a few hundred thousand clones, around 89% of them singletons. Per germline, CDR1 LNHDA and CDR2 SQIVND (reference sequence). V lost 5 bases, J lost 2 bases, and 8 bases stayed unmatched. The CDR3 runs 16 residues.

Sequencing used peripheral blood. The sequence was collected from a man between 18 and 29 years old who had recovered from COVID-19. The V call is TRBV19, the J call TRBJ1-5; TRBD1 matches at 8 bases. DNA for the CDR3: TGTGCCAGTAGTTTCCGGACAGGGAAAGGCAATCAGCCCCAGCATTTT. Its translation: CASSFRTGKGNQPQHF.